This T cell receptor (beta chain) was found in a study of technical replicates of blood from four donors. This table comes from immunoSEQ multiplex PCR, and its TCRdb copy is limited to in-frame clones, with some not included. This sample has tens of thousands of clones, with roughly 90% found just once. Material: PBMCs. This clonotype was obtained from a human donor in good health. Some clones in this sample may be carry-over from other donors' samples.

The CDR3 is CASSLDRNSGNTIYF. CDR3 coding DNA: TGTGCCAGCAGTTTGGACAGAAACTCTGGAAACACCATATATTTT. The gene calls are TRBV6-6 and TRBJ1-3; D may be TRBD1 (6 bases). The CDR3 covers 15 residues. Germline V gene sequence: CDR1 MNHNY, CDR2 SVGAGI (reference sequence). V was clipped by 4 bases and J by 0 bases, with 10 bases between them.